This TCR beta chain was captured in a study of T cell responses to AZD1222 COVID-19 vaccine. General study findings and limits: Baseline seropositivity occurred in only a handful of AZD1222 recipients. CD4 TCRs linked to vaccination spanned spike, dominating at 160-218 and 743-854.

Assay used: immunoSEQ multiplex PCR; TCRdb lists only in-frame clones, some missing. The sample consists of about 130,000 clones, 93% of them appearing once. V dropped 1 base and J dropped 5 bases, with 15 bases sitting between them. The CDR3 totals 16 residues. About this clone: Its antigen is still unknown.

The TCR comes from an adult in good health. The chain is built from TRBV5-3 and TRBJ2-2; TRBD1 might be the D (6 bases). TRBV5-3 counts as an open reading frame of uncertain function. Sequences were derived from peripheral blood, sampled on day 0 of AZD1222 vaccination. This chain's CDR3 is CARSLRGGGSTGELFF. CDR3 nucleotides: TGTGCCAGAAGCTTGAGAGGGGGTGGTTCGACCGGGGAGCTGTTTTTT.